This T cell receptor (beta chain) derives from a study of post-analysis software for immune sequencing data. On the study more broadly: Courses of disease covered relapsing-remitting, secondary progressive and progressive-relapsing multiple sclerosis.

Study-level findings and limits: TRBV5-6, TRBV5-1 and TRBV20-1 were among five TRBV segments more frequent in patients than controls. Same-batch preparations were strongly co-clustered by F measure. Significantly lower normalized Chao1 diversity was found in patients with multiple sclerosis relative to controls.

Details on this clonotype: Its target is unknown.

V lost 4 bases and J lost 8, with 21 bases in between. Germline V CDR1 and CDR2: SGHRS, YFSETQ. CDR3 length equals 15 residues. Unique molecular identifiers were carried by the TCR beta cDNA libraries. The T cell input of roughly 0.9 to 11 million gave a few hundred thousand cDNA molecules. TCRdb fed the PCR reads into MiXCR, producing one record per CDR3 protein. Of about 820,000 distinct CDR3 sequences in the sample, 53% were seen once. This chain joins TRBV5-1 and TRBJ1-2; perhaps TRBD1 as D (6 bases). This receptor was obtained from a girl under 18 with multiple sclerosis. Sequencing was carried out using blood. The CDR3 region is CASSGLQGAHGGYTF. CDR3 DNA sequence: TGCGCCAGCAGCGGCTTACAGGGAGCCCATGGGGGCTACACCTTC.